This T cell receptor beta chain was captured by sequencing in a study of immune heterogeneity within non-small cell lung tumors. Across the study: Among the tumors, several were squamous cell carcinomas, under 13 were non-squamous carcinomas and 1 was not otherwise specified.

TCR beta CDR3 was amplified by multiplex PCR using 32 V and 13 J primers. TCRdb ran MiXCR on the multiplex PCR reads and lists one entry per CDR3 protein. The table has around 16,000 distinct CDR3 sequences, around 27% seen once; the top ten hold about 4.3%. Germline CDR1 is SGHNT and CDR2 is YENEEA. Between the trimmed V and J ends, which lost 3 bases and 3 bases, there was a span of 19 bases. This CDR3 spans 17 amino acids. Template material comprised bulk tumor genomic DNA at about 610 ng per sample. During surgery, several far-apart biopsies were obtained from every primary tumor. With untreated, newly diagnosed non-small cell lung cancer, the patients went on to undergo curative surgery. Those donating were patients (newly diagnosed with non-small cell lung cancer) who were having surgery with curative intent. Notes on the study in general: The correlation between local T-cell clonality and local tumor mutational burden was positive, moderate in strength and statistically significant, with R around 0.3.

On this clonotype itself: What it recognizes is unknown.

The chain combines TRBV11-3 with TRBJ2-3; D is possibly TRBD1 or TRBD2 (7 bases each). This sequence originates from a man aged 40-50 years with non-small cell lung cancer. Sequencing was done on a sample of lung tumor tissue. DNA of the CDR3: TGTGCCAGCAGCTTCAGGGGGGGGAGGGCTGGAACAGATACGCAGTATTTT. Protein product: CASSFRGGRAGTDTQYF.